This TCR beta chain comes out of a study of shared clonotypes between healthy human individuals. CDR1 and CDR2 (germline): SGHAT, FQNNGV. Trimming shortened V by 1 base and J by 6 bases, and 7 bases separated the two germline ends. The CDR3 runs 13 residues. CD8 cells classed as naive were CD45RO-negative and positively selected for CCR7, excluding terminally differentiated effector memory CD45RA+ cells. Only in-frame clones appear in the TCRdb table, and some are missing; sequencing was by immunoSEQ multiplex PCR. The table records hundreds of thousands of clones, roughly 96% of them present only once.

The clonotype was recovered from a young man in good health. The material sequenced was naive CD8+ T cells sorted from blood. The chain uses TRBV11-2 and TRBJ2-1; TRBD1 is a possible D gene (5 bases). The CDR3 is CASSLVGANEQFF. The CDR3 DNA is TGTGCCAGCAGCTTAGTAGGGGCCAATGAGCAGTTCTTC. Using reference TRBV11-2 and TRBJ2-1 for the parts outside the CDR3, the full variable domain is EAGVAQSPRYKIIEKRQSVAFWCNPISGHATLYWYQQILGQGPKLLIQFQNNGVVDDSQLPKDRFSAERLKGVDSTLKIQPAKLEDSAVYLCASSLVGANEQFFGPGTRLTVL.